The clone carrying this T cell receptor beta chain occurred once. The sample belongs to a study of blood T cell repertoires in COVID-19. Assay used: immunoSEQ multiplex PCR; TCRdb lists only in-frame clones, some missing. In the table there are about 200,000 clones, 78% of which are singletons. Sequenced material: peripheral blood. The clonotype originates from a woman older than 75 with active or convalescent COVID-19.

The CDR3 DNA follows: TGTGCCAGCAGCTTAGATGGCGGGCTTGACTATGGCTACACCTTC. Its translation: CASSLDGGLDYGYTF. The chain joins TRBV7-9 to TRBJ1-2; no clear D. This CDR3 spans 15 amino acids. CDR1 and CDR2 (germline): SEHNR, FQNEAQ (reference sequence). Between the trimmed V and J ends, which lost 1 base and 3 bases, there was a span of 12 bases.